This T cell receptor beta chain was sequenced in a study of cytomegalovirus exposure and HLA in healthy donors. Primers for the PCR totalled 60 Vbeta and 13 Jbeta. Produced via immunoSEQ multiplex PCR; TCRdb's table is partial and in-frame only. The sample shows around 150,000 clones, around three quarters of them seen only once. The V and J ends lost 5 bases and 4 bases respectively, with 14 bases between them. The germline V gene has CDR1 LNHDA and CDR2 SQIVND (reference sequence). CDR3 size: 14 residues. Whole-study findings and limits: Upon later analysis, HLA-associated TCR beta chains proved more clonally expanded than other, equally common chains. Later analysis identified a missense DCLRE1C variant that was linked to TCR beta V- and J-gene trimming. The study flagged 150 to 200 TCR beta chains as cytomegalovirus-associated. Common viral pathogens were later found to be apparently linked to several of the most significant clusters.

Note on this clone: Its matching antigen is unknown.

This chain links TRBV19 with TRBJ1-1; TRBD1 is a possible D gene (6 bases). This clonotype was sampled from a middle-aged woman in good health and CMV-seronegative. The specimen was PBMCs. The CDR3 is CASSSPQTGTEAFF. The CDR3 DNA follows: TGTGCCAGTAGTTCCCCTCAGACAGGCACTGAAGCTTTCTTT.